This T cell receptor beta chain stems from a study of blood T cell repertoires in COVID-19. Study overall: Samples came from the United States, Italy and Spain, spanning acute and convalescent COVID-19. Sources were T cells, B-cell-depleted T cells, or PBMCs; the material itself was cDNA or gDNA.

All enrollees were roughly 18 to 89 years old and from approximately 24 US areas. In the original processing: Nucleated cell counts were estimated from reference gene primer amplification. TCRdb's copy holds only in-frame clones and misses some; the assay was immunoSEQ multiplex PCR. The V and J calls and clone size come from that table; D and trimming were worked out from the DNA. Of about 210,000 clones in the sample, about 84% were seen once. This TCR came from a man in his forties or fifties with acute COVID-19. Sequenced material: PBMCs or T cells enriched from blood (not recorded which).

CDR3 nucleotides: TGCGCCAGCAGCGCCCGGGCGGGATCATCCTACGAGCAGTACTTC. This encodes CASSARAGSSYEQYF. The chain has TRBV5-1 and TRBJ2-7; perhaps TRBD2 as D (6 bases). V dropped 4 bases and J dropped 1 base, with 15 bases sitting between them. The CDR3 is 15 amino acids. Germline lookup yields CDR1 SGHRS and CDR2 YFSETQ.